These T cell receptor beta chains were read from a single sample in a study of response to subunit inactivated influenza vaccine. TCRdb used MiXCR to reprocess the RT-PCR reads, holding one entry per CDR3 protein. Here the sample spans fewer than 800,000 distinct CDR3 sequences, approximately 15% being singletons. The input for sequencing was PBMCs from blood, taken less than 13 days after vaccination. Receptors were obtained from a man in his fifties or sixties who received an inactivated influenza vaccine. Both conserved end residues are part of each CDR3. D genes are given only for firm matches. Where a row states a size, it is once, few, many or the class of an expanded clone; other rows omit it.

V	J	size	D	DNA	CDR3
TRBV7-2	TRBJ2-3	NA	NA	TGTGCCAGCAGCTTAATGACATCAAGTCGAGATACGCAGTATTTT	CASSLMTSSRDTQYF
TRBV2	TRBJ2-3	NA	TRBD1	TGTGCCAGCGACGAGACAGGGGCAGATACGCAGTATTTT	CASDETGADTQYF
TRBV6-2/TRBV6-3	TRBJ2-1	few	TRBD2	TGTGCCAGCAGCTCCCGGGGGGGGCGAAATGAGCAGTTCTTC	CASSSRGGRNEQFF
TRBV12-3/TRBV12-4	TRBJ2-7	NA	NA	TGTGCCAGCAGTTTAGGTGCTAACTCCTACGAGCAGTACTTC	CASSLGANSYEQYF
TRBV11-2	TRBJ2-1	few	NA	TGTGCCAGCAGCTTAGAAGGACTTTTACTCGTGGGGAATGAGCAGTTCTTC	CASSLEGLLLVGNEQFF
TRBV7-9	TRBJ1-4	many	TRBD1	TGTGCCAGCAGCGGGGGACAGGGGAAACTGTTTTTT	CASSGGQGKLFF
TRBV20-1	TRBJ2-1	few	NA	TGCAGTGCCGGGGGACGGATCACCTACAATGAGCAGTTCTTC	CSAGGRITYNEQFF
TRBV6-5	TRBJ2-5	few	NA	TGTGCCAGCAGTTACGGCCGCGTGTCCCCAGAGACCCAGTACTTC	CASSYGRVSPETQYF
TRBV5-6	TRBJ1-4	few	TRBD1	TGTGCCAGCAGCTTGGGCACAGGGGACGAAAAACTGTTTTTT	CASSLGTGDEKLFF
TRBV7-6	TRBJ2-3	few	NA	TGTGCCAGCAGCTTAGGGGCGGGCCTCCGCACAGATACGCAGTATTTT	CASSLGAGLRTDTQYF
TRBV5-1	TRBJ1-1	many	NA	TGCGCCAGCAGCTTGGAAGGGGATGAAGCTTTCTTT	CASSLEGDEAFF
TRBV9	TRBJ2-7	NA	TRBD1	TGTGCCAGCAGCCCAGGGACAGGGGTCTACTACGAGCAGTACTTC	CASSPGTGVYYEQYF
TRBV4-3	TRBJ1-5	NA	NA	TGCGCCAGCAGCCAAGGCACGAGGAGCAATCAGCCCCAGCATTTT	CASSQGTRSNQPQHF